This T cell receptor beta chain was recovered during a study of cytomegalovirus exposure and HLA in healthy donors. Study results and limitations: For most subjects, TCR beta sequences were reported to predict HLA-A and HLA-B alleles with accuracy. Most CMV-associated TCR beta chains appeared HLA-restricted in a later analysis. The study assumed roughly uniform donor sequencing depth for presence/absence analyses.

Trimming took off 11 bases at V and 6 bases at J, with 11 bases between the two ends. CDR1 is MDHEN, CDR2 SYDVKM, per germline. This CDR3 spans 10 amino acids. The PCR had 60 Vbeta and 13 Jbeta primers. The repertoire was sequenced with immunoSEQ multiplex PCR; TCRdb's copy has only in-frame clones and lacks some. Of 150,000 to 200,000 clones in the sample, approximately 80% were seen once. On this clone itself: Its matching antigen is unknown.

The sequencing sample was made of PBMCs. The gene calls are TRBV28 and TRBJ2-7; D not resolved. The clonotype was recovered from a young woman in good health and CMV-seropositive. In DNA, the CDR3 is TGTGCCGTAGCCGGTGTCGAGCAGTACTTC. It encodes CAVAGVEQYF.